These T cell receptor beta chains were read from a single sample in a study of T cells in Graves' hyperthyroidism and ophthalmopathy. TCRdb passed the multiplex PCR reads through MiXCR, listing each CDR3 protein once. The table has roughly 640,000 distinct CDR3 sequences, approximately 16% seen once. Sequencing input: blood. The receptors were sampled from a woman in her thirties or forties with Graves' ophthalmopathy. Each CDR3 is given with its conserved first and last residue. D genes are given only for firm matches. Clone size is given for some rows only: seen once, a few or many times, or a class if the clone is expanded.

J,size,D,V,CDR3,DNA
TRBJ1-1,many,TRBD1,TRBV18,CASSRTGTNTEAFF,TGTGCCAGCTCCCGGACAGGGACGAACACTGAAGCTTTCTTT
TRBJ2-3,.,TRBD2,TRBV6-1,CASSGRLAASTDTQYF,TGTGCCAGCAGTGGGAGACTAGCAGCTAGCACAGATACGCAGTATTTT
TRBJ1-1,many,.,TRBV28,CASSLIGALSMNTEAFF,TGTGCCAGCAGTTTGATTGGGGCGTTAAGTATGAACACTGAAGCTTTCTTT
TRBJ2-7,.,TRBD2,TRBV29-1,CSVGPGLAGNYEQYF,TGCAGCGTTGGCCCGGGACTAGCGGGGAATTACGAGCAGTACTTC
TRBJ2-1,few,TRBD2,TRBV7-9,CASSLVLAGGSEQFF,TGTGCCAGCAGCTTAGTACTAGCGGGAGGGAGTGAGCAGTTCTTC
TRBJ2-7,many,TRBD2,TRBV5-8,CASSIGLAGRSYEQYF,TGTGCCAGCAGCATAGGACTAGCGGGCAGATCCTACGAGCAGTACTTC
TRBJ1-2,.,.,TRBV27,CASSQGPGYGYTF,TGTGCCAGCAGTCAGGGCCCGGGGTATGGCTACACCTTC
TRBJ2-1,many,TRBD2,TRBV6-2/TRBV6-3,CASNSPGLAGPGAGVYEQFF,TGTGCCAGCAATTCCCCCGGACTAGCGGGCCCGGGGGCTGGGGTTTATGAGCAGTTCTTC
TRBJ2-1,many,TRBD1,TRBV10-3,CAISESLYGTGSYNEQFF,TGTGCCATCAGTGAGTCGTTGTATGGGACAGGCTCCTACAATGAGCAGTTCTTC
TRBJ2-1,.,TRBD2,TRBV19,CASSTLLAGGYNEQFF,TGTGCCAGTAGTACATTACTAGCGGGGGGCTACAATGAGCAGTTCTTC
TRBJ2-5,many,.,TRBV12-3/TRBV12-4,CASSSSGAETQYF,TGTGCCAGCAGTTCCTCTGGGGCGGAGACCCAGTACTTC
TRBJ2-7,many,TRBD1,TRBV5-1,CASSFEGAPYEQYF,TGCGCCAGCAGCTTCGAGGGGGCCCCCTACGAGCAGTACTTC
TRBJ2-7,few,.,TRBV12-3/TRBV12-4,CASSADTYEQYF,TGTGCCAGCAGTGCGGACACTTACGAGCAGTACTTC
TRBJ2-1,.,.,TRBV14,CASSQEMNNEQFF,TGTGCCAGCAGCCAAGAAATGAACAATGAGCAGTTCTTC
TRBJ2-3,many,.,TRBV12-3/TRBV12-4,CASSDRRGTDTQYF,TGTGCCAGCAGCGATCGTAGAGGCACAGATACGCAGTATTTT
TRBJ2-1,many,TRBD2,TRBV6-2/TRBV6-3,CASSYGGRDEWARQFF,TGTGCCAGCAGTTACGGCGGGAGAGACGAGTGGGCTAGGCAGTTCTTC
TRBJ1-5,many,TRBD1,TRBV7-8,CASSQGDRQPQHF,TGTGCCAGCAGCCAGGGGGATAGGCAGCCCCAGCATTTT
TRBJ2-1,.,.,TRBV20-1,CSARDYLYEQFF,TGCAGTGCTAGAGATTACCTGTATGAGCAGTTCTTC
TRBJ2-7,.,.,TRBV4-1,CASSQVGTGALREQYF,TGCGCCAGCAGCCAAGTAGGTACCGGGGCTCTACGAGAGCAGTACTTC
TRBJ2-1,many,.,TRBV18,CASSPPGADYNEQFF,TGTGCCAGCTCACCACCGGGGGCAGATTACAATGAGCAGTTCTTC
TRBJ2-7,many,.,TRBV20-1,CSAPQGEQYF,TGCAGTGCCCCCCAAGGGGAGCAGTACTTC
TRBJ2-5,.,.,TRBV20-1,CIPRAQGIETQYF,TGCATCCCAAGAGCCCAGGGTATAGAGACCCAGTACTTC
TRBJ2-7,.,.,TRBV14,CASSQVRGQKQYF,TGTGCCAGCAGCCAAGTAAGAGGACAGAAGCAGTACTTC
TRBJ2-1,many,TRBD2,TRBV6-1,CASSQLAGGNYNEQFF,TGTGCCAGCAGCCAGTTAGCGGGAGGCAACTACAATGAGCAGTTCTTC
TRBJ2-5,.,.,TRBV11-1,CASSLVGRKETQYF,TGTGCCAGCAGCTTAGTAGGGAGAAAAGAGACCCAGTACTTC
TRBJ2-1,many,.,TRBV5-1,CASRTANEQFF,TGCGCCAGCAGGACGGCAAATGAGCAGTTCTTC
TRBJ2-2,few,.,TRBV4-1,CASSQDPDTGELFF,TGCGCCAGCAGCCAAGACCCTGACACCGGGGAGCTGTTTTTT
TRBJ2-2,few,.,TRBV20-1,CITGELFF,TGCATAACCGGGGAGCTGTTTTTT
TRBJ1-1,few,TRBD1,TRBV5-1,CASRESGTVNTEAFF,TGCGCCAGCAGAGAGTCCGGGACAGTAAACACTGAAGCTTTCTTT
TRBJ2-3,many,TRBD2,TRBV2,CASSSGLAGWGGTDTQYF,TGTGCCAGCAGTTCGGGACTAGCGGGCTGGGGGGGCACAGATACGCAGTATTTT
TRBJ2-1,.,.,TRBV7-9,CASSAQGSEYNEQFF,TGTGCCAGCAGCGCCCAGGGATCGGAGTACAATGAGCAGTTCTTC
TRBJ1-3,many,.,TRBV5-1,CASSRTTGPTSGNTIYF,TGCGCCAGCAGCCGTACCACCGGGCCTACCTCTGGAAACACCATATATTTT
TRBJ1-2,many,.,TRBV2,CASSEGGGLGGYTF,TGTGCCAGCAGTGAGGGGGGAGGCCTAGGTGGCTACACCTTC
TRBJ2-3,many,TRBD2,TRBV7-2,CASSLTASGGGTTDTQYF,TGTGCCAGCAGCTTAACGGCTAGCGGGGGTGGTACCACAGATACGCAGTATTTT
TRBJ2-3,many,.,TRBV6-1,CASSEGVPYVAGGRSTQYF,TGTGCCAGCAGTGAAGGGGTTCCCTACGTAGCCGGGGGGCGATCTACGCAGTATTTT
TRBJ2-3,many,.,TRBV5-1,CASSLRADRTLGDTQYF,TGCGCCAGCAGCTTGCGGGCCGACAGGACCCTTGGAGATACGCAGTATTTT
TRBJ2-3,many,.,TRBV20-1,CSARRGTDTQYF,TGCAGTGCTCGGAGGGGGACAGATACGCAGTATTTT
TRBJ2-1,many,.,TRBV5-1,CASSLGALNNEQFF,TGCGCCAGCAGCTTAGGCGCCCTCAACAATGAGCAGTTCTTC
TRBJ1-5,few,.,TRBV6-4,CASSEGTGPNQPQHF,TGTGCCAGCAGTGAAGGTACAGGCCCCAATCAGCCCCAGCATTTT
TRBJ1-2,few,.,TRBV9,CASSSGHMNCGYTF,TGTGCCAGCAGCTCGGGACATATGAACTGTGGCTACACCTTC
TRBJ2-7,many,.,TRBV6-1,CASSNRAESSYEQYF,TGTGCCAGCAGTAACAGGGCCGAAAGTTCCTACGAGCAGTACTTC
TRBJ2-2,.,TRBD1,TRBV3-1,CASSPRDRLNTGELFF,TGTGCCAGCAGCCCGCGGGACAGGCTAAACACCGGGGAGCTGTTTTTT